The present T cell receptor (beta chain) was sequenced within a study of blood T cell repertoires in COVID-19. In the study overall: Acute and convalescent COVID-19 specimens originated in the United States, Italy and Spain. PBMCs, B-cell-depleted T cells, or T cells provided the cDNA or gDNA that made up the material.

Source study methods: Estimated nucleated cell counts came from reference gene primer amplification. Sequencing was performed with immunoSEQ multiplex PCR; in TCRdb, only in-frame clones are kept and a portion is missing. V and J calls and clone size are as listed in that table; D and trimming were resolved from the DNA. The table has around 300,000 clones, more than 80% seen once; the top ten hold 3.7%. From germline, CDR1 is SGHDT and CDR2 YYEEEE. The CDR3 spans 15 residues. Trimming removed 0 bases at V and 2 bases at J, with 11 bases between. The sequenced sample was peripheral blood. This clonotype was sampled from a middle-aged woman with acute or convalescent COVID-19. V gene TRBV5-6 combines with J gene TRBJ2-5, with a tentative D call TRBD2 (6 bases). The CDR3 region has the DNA TGTGCCAGCAGCTTGGACGCGGGACGGCAAGAGACCCAGTACTTC. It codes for CASSLDAGRQETQYF.